This T cell receptor beta chain was identified during a study of blood T cell repertoires in COVID-19 (dated by TCRdb to 2018 to 2021). Some background on the complete study: The collaborator samples originated in the United States, Italy and Spain and spanned the acute and convalescent phases of COVID-19. The prospective study material was composed of cDNA or gDNA derived from T cells, B-cell-depleted T cells, or PBMCs. Subjects who had been exposed to COVID-19, were actively infected with it, or had recovered from it provided the deeply sampled blood TCRbeta repertoires that made up the dataset. The repertoires were released in a freely available public database meant as a resource for research on the immune response to SARS-CoV-2. Samples came from the ongoing ImmuneRACE study (first 160 participants) plus 1,254 subjects from 6 global collaborators. A de-identified subject ID, COVID-19 status, age in years and sex were almost always included in the sample metadata. Where HLA class I and class II types were available, the types were taken from metadata supplied by the sample provider, not from assay-based typing. Broad study findings and their caveats: The quantity of clinical and demographic metadata differed by source and by participant and was supplied without curation.

The collaborating institutions used their own protocols to collect whole blood in K2EDTA tubes. Collaborator samples were shipped for TCRbeta analysis as frozen whole blood, isolated PBMCs, or DNA extracted from either sample type. The CDR1 and CDR2 encoded by the germline V gene are KGHDR and SFDVKD. Trimming leaves V shorter by 0 bases and J shorter by 4 bases, with the junction holding 3 bases beyond the gene matches. The CDR3 holds 16 amino acids from the cysteine to the phenylalanine. Only the CDR3 region is kept as DNA, spanning 48 bases read in frame from base 1. The immunoSEQ Assay, a bias-controlled multiplex PCR, was used to amplify TCRbeta CDR3 regions from genomic DNA. Turning to the authors' computational methods: Within the assay, amplification of reference gene primers was used to estimate how many nucleated cells each sample contained. To quantify the absolute abundance of each unique TCRbeta CDR3 rearrangement, sequence reads were collapsed and filtered. Productive Simpson clonality was computed per sample as the square root of Simpson's diversity index over productive rearrangements. TCRdb's version of the immuneACCESS table is confined to in-frame rearrangements and falls short of the full clone set. An unresolved V gene accounts for under half of the shortfall where checked; the remainder is of unknown origin. V, J and clone size are those of that table, while D and trimming were read from the DNA. In this sample the table shows about 270,000 clones, around 86% of which occur a single time. The ten biggest clones cover just under 9% of the sample.

Note on this clone: Its target antigen remains unknown. Per-base quality was not reported, and no clone a single base away is much larger than it.

Recombination linked TRBV24-1 to TRBJ2-2; 8 bases in between match TRBD2. The TCR originated in a middle-aged man with active or convalescent COVID-19. Sequencing used peripheral blood. The encoded CDR3 is CATSDLGREGTGELFF. Read as DNA, the sequence is TGTGCCACCAGTGATTTGGGCCGGGAGGGCACCGGGGAGCTGTTTTTT.